Each of the 27 T cell receptor beta chains below was sequenced from the same sample in a study of blood T cell repertoires in COVID-19. Method: immunoSEQ multiplex PCR; TCRdb's copy keeps in-frame clones and lacks some. The sample lists under 300,000 clones; 83% were seen once. Sequencing input: peripheral blood. The receptors shown here come from a man older than 75 with acute or convalescent COVID-19.

The chain joins TRBV3-1 (or the pseudogene TRBV3-2) to TRBJ2-5; tentatively, D is TRBD1 (5 bases). Germline CDR1 and CDR2: LGHDT and YNNKEL (reference sequence). The length of the CDR3 is 17 residues. V was pared by 4 bases and J by 2 bases, with 20 bases between. In nucleotides, the CDR3 is TGTGCCAGCAGCCCCCAAACAGGAAAGAGTAATCAAGAGACCCAGTACTTC. Its protein product is CASSPQTGKSNQETQYF.

On this clone: The sample holds other DNA sequences that translate to the same CDR3. The chain combines TRBV19 with TRBJ2-5, with 8 bases fitting TRBD1. This CDR3 has 14 residues. With V trimmed by 3 bases and J by 5 bases, 5 bases remained unmatched. Germline V CDR1 and CDR2: LNHDA, SQIVND (reference sequence). CDR3 coding DNA: TGTGCCAGTAGTATCGGACAGGGCTGGGAGACCCAGTACTTC. Encoded protein: CASSIGQGWETQYF.

V is TRBV29-1 and J is TRBJ2-3, with TRBD1 identical over 7 bases. The CDR3 has 15 amino acids. Germline CDR1 SQVTM, CDR2 ANQGSEA. Trimming cost V 5 bases and J 4 bases; bases outside gene matches: 12. The CDR3, as DNA: TGCAGCGTTCAAGCCGGACAGGAGCCCGCAGATACGCAGTATTTT. Protein sequence: CSVQAGQEPADTQYF.

The genes are TRBV9 and TRBJ2-1; 8 positions agree with TRBD2. This CDR3 spans 15 amino acids. J gave up 3 bases and V 4 bases, and 6 bases lay outside the gene matches. Looked up from germline, CDR1 is SGDLS and CDR2 is YYNGEE. DNA for the CDR3: TGTGCCAGCAGCCCCCTTAGCGGGATCTACAATGAGCAGTTCTTC. Residues: CASSPLSGIYNEQFF.

This clone was picked up a small number of times. The chain joins TRBV2 to TRBJ2-5; 8 bases align to TRBD1. Losses at the gene ends were 5 bases for V and 4 bases for J; bases not matched to a gene: 18. Germline CDR1 reads SNHLY; CDR2 reads FYNNEI. This CDR3 spans 18 amino acids. Here the CDR3 DNA reads TGTGCCAGCAGTTACCGGAGGGGGACAGGAGGGGATGGAGAGACCCAGTACTTC. Protein product: CASSYRRGTGGDGETQYF.

CDR3 in DNA: TGTGCCAGCAGGACCGGGACAGCCTATGGCTACACCTTC. This gives the protein CASRTGTAYGYTF. The genes are TRBV12-3 or TRBV12-4 and TRBJ1-2, with 7 bases lining up with TRBD1. The V gene end was trimmed by 6 bases and the J gene end by 4 bases; junction bases not matched to a gene: 5. The CDR3 is 13 residues long.

The rearrangement uses TRBV5-1 and TRBJ2-6; D perhaps matches TRBD1 (5 bases). This CDR3 spans 17 amino acids. CDR1 SGHRS and CDR2 YFSETQ come from the germline V gene. The germline V and J ends were trimmed by 0 bases and 1 base, with 11 bases remaining between them. As DNA, the CDR3 is TGCGCCAGCAGCTTGGAGTCAGGGCGGTCTGGGGCCAACGTCCTGACTTTC. Its protein is CASSLESGRSGANVLTF.

This clone was observed once. The gene calls are TRBV2 and TRBJ2-4; D gene ambiguous. V was trimmed by 5 bases and J by 1 base, leaving 12 bases between them. The CDR3 covers 15 residues. The germline V gene encodes CDR1 SNHLY and CDR2 FYNNEI. CDR3 nucleotide sequence: TGTGCCAGCAGTCCGACATTCCAGGCCAAAAACATTCAGTACTTC. It yields the protein CASSPTFQAKNIQYF.

The rearrangement uses TRBV5-1 and TRBJ2-1; 9 positions match TRBD2. J was trimmed by 6 bases and V by 4 bases; bases with no gene match: 2. Germline CDR1 is SGHRS and CDR2 is YFSETQ. This CDR3 is built from 13 residues. CDR3 amino acids: CASSTTSGNEQFF. As DNA, the CDR3 is TGCGCCAGCAGCACGACTAGCGGCAATGAGCAGTTCTTC. The whole variable domain, remainder taken from reference TRBV5-1 and TRBJ2-1, is KAGVTQTPRYLIKTRGQQVTLSCSPISGHRSVSWYQQTPGQGLQFLFEYFSETQRNKGNFPGRFSGRQFSNSRSEMNVSTLELGDSALYLCASSTTSGNEQFFGPGTRLTVL.

This rearrangement joins TRBV6-5 to TRBJ2-5; no definite D call. Germline CDR1 is MNHEY and CDR2 is SVGAGI. The CDR3 extends over 13 amino acids. Trimming pared 0 bases from V and 4 bases from J, leaving 6 bases between. The CDR3 region has the DNA TGTGCCAGCAGTTACTCGAGAGGAGAGACCCAGTACTTC. Translation: CASSYSRGETQYF.

The chain recombines TRBV30 with TRBJ1-3; D possibly corresponds to TRBD1 (6 bases). Trimming took 5 bases from V and 0 from J, leaving 14 bases between them. The CDR3 is 15 residues long. CDR1 and CDR2 from the germline V gene are GTSNPN and SVGIG (reference sequence). The DNA for the CDR3 is TGTGCCTGGTCCCGACAGGCCGTCTCTGGAAACACCATATATTTT. It encodes CAWSRQAVSGNTIYF. Using reference TRBV30 and TRBJ1-3 for the parts outside the CDR3, the full variable domain is SQTIHQWPATLVQPVGSPLSLECTVEGTSNPNLYWYRQAAGRGLQLLFYSVGIGQISSEVPQNLSASRPQDRQFILSSKKLLLSDSGFYLCAWSRQAVSGNTIYFGEGSWLTVV.

The V gene is TRBV7-9, the J gene TRBJ2-1, with 8 bases lining up with TRBD2. The germline V gene has CDR1 SEHNR and CDR2 FQNEAQ (reference sequence). CDR3 length equals 15 residues. Germline trimming cut 5 bases from V and 0 bases from J; bases unmatched to any gene: 3. The CDR3 DNA reads as TGTGCCAGCAGCGGACTAGCCACCTCCTACAATGAGCAGTTCTTC. It specifies CASSGLATSYNEQFF.

The V call is TRBV6-1, the J call TRBJ2-7; D unresolved. The CDR3 runs 16 residues. The germline V gene has CDR1 MNHNS and CDR2 SASEGT. Trimming shortened V by 1 base and J by 0 bases, and 13 bases separated the two germline ends. CDR3 sequence reads: CASSEGPPGYSYEQYF. CDR3 bases: TGTGCCAGCAGTGAAGGGCCCCCGGGTTACTCCTACGAGCAGTACTTC.

The chain combines TRBV5-4 with TRBJ2-7, with TRBD1 as a possible D gene (5 bases). Germline CDR1 is SGHNT and CDR2 is YYREEE (reference sequence). V lost 0 bases, J lost 7 bases, and 17 bases lay in between. The CDR3 sequence is 15 residues long. The CDR3 bases are TGTGCCAGCAGCTTGGCCGGATGGGGCGGAGTGGAGCAGTACTTC. Protein product: CASSLAGWGGVEQYF.

The chain couples TRBV6-1 to TRBJ2-3; 8 bases line up with TRBD1. Germline trimming cut 4 bases from V and 2 bases from J; bases unmatched to any gene: 8. The length of the CDR3 is 16 residues. From germline, CDR1 is MNHNS and CDR2 SASEGT. In nucleotides, the CDR3 is TGTGCCAGCAGTGCCCAAGGACAGGGACCCACAGATACGCAGTATTTT. Encoded protein: CASSAQGQGPTDTQYF.

The chain combines TRBV4-1 with TRBJ1-5, with a weak D call TRBD1 (5 bases). The CDR3 contains 12 residues. Germline CDR1 reads MGHRA; CDR2 reads YSYEKL. The CDR3, as DNA: TGCGGTGGCAGGGTTAGCAATCAGCCCCAGCATTTT. This translates into CGGRVSNQPQHF.

This clone turned up a few times. The chain couples TRBV6-1 to TRBJ2-2; TRBD1 is a possible D gene (7 bases). V lost 2 bases and J 6 bases, leaving 13 bases between the germline ends. CDR1 is MNHNS, CDR2 SASEGT, per germline. The CDR3 consists of 15 residues. CDR3 in amino acids: CASSEPGGMAGELFF. In DNA, the CDR3 is TGTGCCAGCAGTGAACCAGGGGGGATGGCCGGGGAGCTGTTTTTT.

The chain couples TRBV7-2 to TRBJ2-5, with 9 nucleotides matching TRBD2. The CDR3 is made up of 18 amino acids. V was pared by 3 bases and J by 0 bases, with 11 bases of the junction left unmatched. Looked up from germline, CDR1 is SGHTA and CDR2 is FQGNSA. In DNA form, the CDR3 reads TGTGCCAGCAGCTTGGTGGGGCTTGCGGGGGGGAACCAAGAGACCCAGTACTTC. It yields the protein CASSLVGLAGGNQETQYF.

The chain recombines TRBV27 with TRBJ1-6; D is undetermined. Germline-derived CDR1 and CDR2 are MNHEY and SMNVEV (reference sequence). The CDR3 runs to 16 residues. Trimming pared 3 bases from V and 0 bases from J, leaving 9 bases between. The CDR3 DNA reads TGTGCCAGCAGTTTGGGTTGGAGCTCCTATAATTCACCCCTCCACTTT. Its translation: CASSLGWSSYNSPLHF.

V and J are TRBV27 and TRBJ2-7, with 12 positions matching TRBD2. Germline values: CDR1 MNHEY, CDR2 SMNVEV (reference sequence). J was trimmed by 6 bases and V by 4 bases; bases with no gene match: 4. The CDR3 contains 14 residues. The DNA of the CDR3 is TGTGCCAGCAGTTCTACTAGCGGGAGGCGCGAGCAGTACTTC. It encodes CASSSTSGRREQYF.

This chain uses TRBV5-5 with TRBJ2-5; a possible D gene is TRBD2 (5 bases). V gave up 5 bases and J gave up 5 bases, with 19 bases separating them. This CDR3 region has 15 residues. Germline V gene lookup returns CDR1 SGHKS and CDR2 YYEKEE (reference sequence). CDR3 sequence reads: CASSSDPGGRETQYF. CDR3 in DNA: TGTGCCAGCAGTTCCGATCCTGGCGGGCGGGAGACCCAGTACTTC.

The rearrangement joins TRBV6-5 to TRBJ2-7; maybe TRBD1 (5 bases). CDR1 and CDR2 (germline): MNHEY, SVGAGI. This CDR3 is 13 amino acids long. V lost 7 bases, J lost 0 bases, and 10 bases lay in between. The CDR3 DNA follows: TGTGCCAGCATGGGCAGGGCCTCCTACGAGCAGTACTTC. It is translated as CASMGRASYEQYF.

The V and J genes are TRBV28 and TRBJ2-1, with a possible D match to TRBD1 (6 bases). This CDR3 has 15 amino acids. CDR1 MDHEN and CDR2 SYDVKM come from the germline V gene. V lost 6 bases to trimming and J lost 5 bases, with 17 bases between them. This CDR3 is CASSSRGGFHNEQFF. The CDR3 DNA follows: TGTGCCAGCAGCTCCCGAGGGGGATTTCACAATGAGCAGTTCTTC. Full variable domain (outside the CDR3, taken from reference TRBV28 and TRBJ2-1): DVKVTQSSRYLVKRTGEKVFLECVQDMDHENMFWYRQDPGLGLRLIYFSYDVKMKEKGDIPEGYSVSREKKERFSLILESASTNQTSMYLCASSSRGGFHNEQFFGPGTRLTVL.

The V gene is TRBV6-1, the J gene TRBJ1-4; tentative D call: TRBD1 (5 bases). The CDR3 has 15 amino acids. The germline gives CDR1 MNHNS, CDR2 SASEGT. Trimming removed 3 bases from V and 8 bases from J, with 16 bases in between. CDR3 residues: CASSEVQGRWEKLFF. The CDR3 coding sequence is TGTGCCAGCAGTGAGGTTCAGGGCAGGTGGGAAAAACTGTTTTTT.

The J gene is TRBJ2-1, the V gene TRBV6-5; 8 bases are a match to TRBD2. The CDR3 is made up of 12 amino acids. V lost 5 bases, J lost 13 bases, and 7 bases stayed unmatched. Per the germline V gene, CDR1 is MNHEY and CDR2 is SVGAGI. The chain's CDR3 is CASSPAGVEQFF. CDR3 nucleotides: TGTGCCAGCAGTCCAGCGGGAGTAGAACAGTTCTTC.

In this sample, this clone turned up a few times. The chain has TRBV10-2 and TRBJ2-5; 8 bases agree with TRBD1. V trimming: 6 bases; J trimming: 0 bases; junction bases outside the gene matches: 3. This CDR3 is built from 14 residues. Germline V gene data show CDR1 as WSHSY and CDR2 as SAAADI. CDR3 coding DNA: TGCGCCAGCAGGGGGGACAGGTACCAAGAGACCCAGTACTTC. Protein: CASRGDRYQETQYF.

The chain links TRBV3-1 (or the pseudogene TRBV3-2) to TRBJ2-1; a weak D match, TRBD2 (5 bases). Per germline, CDR1 LGHDT and CDR2 YNNKEL (reference sequence). The CDR3 contains 12 residues. The germline V and J ends were trimmed by 4 bases and 8 bases, with 9 bases remaining between them. CDR3 residues: CASSPGVDEQFF. The CDR3 region has the DNA TGTGCCAGCAGCCCCGGGGTAGATGAGCAGTTCTTC.